These 15 T cell receptor beta chains share one sample of origin, sequenced in a study of T-cell memory formation after mild COVID-19. TCRdb independently ran MiXCR on the 5' RACE reads; one entry per CDR3 protein. The repertoire includes roughly 500,000 distinct CDR3 sequences, 20% of them detected once, and about an eighth sits in the top ten. The specimen was PBMCs or a T cell subset sorted from them (not recorded which). Receptors originate from an adult woman who had mild COVID-19 (a few samples of this study predate the infection). Cell type and time point are not known.

This clonotype has only a few counts. The V call is TRBV27, the J call TRBJ1-2, with D perhaps matching TRBD1 (5 bases). The CDR3 length is 14 residues. Germline V gene lookup returns CDR1 MNHEY and CDR2 SMNVEV (reference sequence). The ends were cut back, 5 bases at V and 8 bases at J, with 18 bases in the middle. CDR3: CASSPMRGTLGYTF. The CDR3 nucleotides are TGTGCCAGCAGTCCCATGCGCGGGACTTTGGGCTACACCTTC.

The V gene is TRBV7-9, the J gene TRBJ2-7; D is unresolved. The V gene lost 1 base and the J gene lost 5 bases, with 6 bases spanning the gap. Germline CDR1 is SEHNR and CDR2 is FQNEAQ (reference sequence). This CDR3 region has 12 residues. The CDR3 DNA reads as TGTGCCAGCAGCTTAGGTGAGAACGAGCAGTACTTC. This sequence encodes CASSLGENEQYF.

The chain couples TRBV7-2 to TRBJ2-7; possible D gene TRBD2, 6 bases. The CDR3 spans 15 residues. Deletions cut 1 base from V and 2 bases from J, with 12 bases between. CDR1 and CDR2 (germline): SGHTA, FQGNSA. The CDR3 sequence is CASSLVGGSTYEQYF. CDR3 DNA sequence: TGTGCCAGCAGCTTAGTTGGGGGGTCTACCTACGAGCAGTACTTC.

This sequence joins TRBV4-1 and TRBJ2-7; a weak D match, TRBD2 (5 bases). The CDR3 runs to 17 residues. Germline V gene sequence: CDR1 MGHRA, CDR2 YSYEKL. V was trimmed by 0 bases and J by 0 bases, leaving 15 bases between them. The CDR3 nucleotides are TGCGCCAGCAGCCAAGATAGCCTTGGGGAGAGCTCCTACGAGCAGTACTTC. This codes for CASSQDSLGESSYEQYF.

This clonotype was found a few times. The V call is TRBV7-2, the J call TRBJ2-3; D not resolved. The CDR3 length is 14 residues. The V gene lost 4 bases and the J gene lost 5 bases, with 13 bases spanning the gap. Per germline, CDR1 SGHTA and CDR2 FQGNSA. Written as DNA, the CDR3 is TGTGCCAGCAGCTCCCCCCGCATCATAGATACGCAGTATTTT. Translating gives CASSSPRIIDTQYF. The whole variable domain, remainder taken from reference TRBV7-2 and TRBJ2-3, is GAGVSQSPSNKVTEKGKDVELRCDPISGHTALYWYRQSLGQGLEFLIYFQGNSAPDKSGLPSDRFSAERTGGSVSTLTIQRTQQEDSAVYLCASSSPRIIDTQYFGPGTRLTVL.

This sequence joins TRBV7-9 and TRBJ2-1; no clear D gene. Germline CDR1 and CDR2: SEHNR and FQNEAQ (reference sequence). V lost 5 bases, J lost 6 bases, and 11 bases lay in between. This CDR3 has 13 amino acids. The CDR3 loop reads CASSDPKPNEQFF. The CDR3 coding sequence is TGTGCCAGCAGCGATCCGAAACCCAATGAGCAGTTCTTC.

This chain connects TRBV5-1 to TRBJ1-1, with D possibly being TRBD1 (6 bases). The length of the CDR3 is 15 residues. V lost 4 bases, J lost 0 bases, and 13 bases lay in between. Germline CDR1 is SGHRS and CDR2 is YFSETQ. The CDR3 region has the DNA TGCGCCAGCAGCCCGGGACACCCAATGAACACTGAAGCTTTCTTT. It encodes CASSPGHPMNTEAFF.

V gene TRBV5-6 combines with J gene TRBJ1-2; TRBD1 might be the D (5 bases). The CDR3 runs 16 residues. Deletions cut 1 base from V and 0 bases from J, with 13 bases between. Per germline, CDR1 SGHDT and CDR2 YYEEEE. CDR3 in amino acids: CASSLLGDPANYGYTF. In nucleotides, the CDR3 is TGTGCCAGCAGCTTGTTGGGGGACCCCGCTAACTATGGCTACACCTTC.

The genes are TRBV24-1 and TRBJ2-3; possibly TRBD1 or TRBD2 for D (5 bases each). This CDR3 is 16 amino acids long. The V gene's germline CDR1 is KGHDR and CDR2 SFDVKD. Trimming took 4 bases from V and 9 from J, leaving 22 bases between them. CDR3 sequence reads: CATSDPTRDGDPTQYF. The CDR3 DNA is TGTGCCACCAGTGACCCAACTCGAGACGGGGACCCGACGCAGTATTTT.

A few counts support this clonotype. This chain links TRBV18 with TRBJ2-1; the match to TRBD2 covers 8 bases. This CDR3 spans 15 amino acids. The trim removed 0 bases at V and 8 bases at J, leaving 6 bases unmatched. Germline-derived CDR1 and CDR2 are KGHSH and LQKENI. The CDR3 loop is CASSPPTGGPHEQFF. The CDR3 bases are TGTGCCAGCTCACCACCGACGGGAGGGCCGCATGAGCAGTTCTTC.

This clonotype occurred a few times. This sequence joins TRBV7-9 and TRBJ2-3, with TRBD1 as a possible D gene (6 bases). CDR1 SEHNR and CDR2 FQNEAQ come from the germline V gene (reference sequence). V was cut by 4 bases and J by 3 bases, with 11 bases left in between. The CDR3 extends over 14 amino acids. CDR3 protein: CASSSDRETDTQYF. CDR3 bases: TGTGCCAGCAGCTCGGACAGAGAAACAGATACGCAGTATTTT.

The V call is TRBV7-2, the J call TRBJ2-7, with 8 bases matching TRBD2. The V gene's germline CDR1 is SGHTA and CDR2 FQGNSA. The CDR3 has 16 residues. V shed 2 bases and J 5 bases; nucleotides not matched to a gene: 11. CDR3 nucleotide sequence: TGTGCCAGCAGCTTATTTGGCGGGGGGCGGCCCGACGAGCAGTACTTC. It specifies CASSLFGGGRPDEQYF.

The table lists this clonotype with a few counts. The chain joins TRBV5-1 to TRBJ2-7; 7 nucleotides match TRBD1. The J segment lost 1 base and the V segment lost 2 bases, leaving 3 bases of the junction unmatched. This CDR3 has 14 amino acids. Germline loops: CDR1 SGHRS, CDR2 YFSETQ. The DNA for the CDR3 is TGCGCCAGCAGCTTTGGGGACAGATCCTACGAGCAGTACTTC. Its translation is CASSFGDRSYEQYF.

This clonotype has a handful of counts. This sequence joins TRBV10-3 and TRBJ2-7; D gene uncertain. CDR1 and CDR2 from the germline V gene are ENHRY and SYGVKD. The V end lost 10 bases, the J end lost 2 bases, and 12 bases lay between the germline ends. The length of the CDR3 is 12 residues. This chain's CDR3 is CATGESPYEQYF. In DNA, the CDR3 is TGTGCCACCGGCGAATCCCCCTACGAGCAGTACTTC.

This chain connects TRBV6-6 to TRBJ2-1, with no clear D. The V gene's germline CDR1 is MNHNY and CDR2 SVGAGI (reference sequence). Trimming pared 2 bases from V and 2 bases from J, leaving 1 base between. This CDR3 contains 12 residues. The CDR3 region has the DNA TGTGCCAGCAGTTACGCCTACAATGAGCAGTTCTTC. The encoded protein is CASSYAYNEQFF.